This passage covers 19 T cell receptor beta chains from one sample sequenced in a study of blood T cell repertoires in COVID-19. Profiled with immunoSEQ multiplex PCR; TCRdb holds only in-frame clones, not every one. Among approximately 260,000 clones, around 90% were seen once, and the ten largest hold roughly 6.3%. The sequenced sample was PBMCs or T cells enriched from blood (not recorded which). Receptors were obtained from a woman aged 30 to 39 with acute COVID-19.

This chain joins TRBV2 and TRBJ2-7; 7 bases fit TRBD2. The CDR3 runs to 12 residues. Germline V gene sequence: CDR1 SNHLY, CDR2 FYNNEI. Germline trimming cut 7 bases from V and 3 bases from J; bases unmatched to any gene: 3. The CDR3 loop is CASTREVYEQYF. In nucleotides, the CDR3 is TGTGCCAGCACTCGGGAGGTCTACGAGCAGTACTTC. Full variable domain (rest looked up from reference TRBV2 and TRBJ2-7): EPEVTQTPSHQVTQMGQEVILRCVPISNHLYFYWYRQILGQKVEFLVSFYNNEISEKSEIFDDQFSVERPDGSNFTLKIRSTKLEDSAMYFCASTREVYEQYFGPGTRLTVT.

The chain uses TRBV2 and TRBJ1-1; D not resolved. Trimming shortened V by 8 bases and J by 0 bases, and 10 bases separated the two germline ends. The CDR3 spans 13 residues. Germline-derived CDR1 and CDR2 are SNHLY and FYNNEI. CDR3 sequence reads: CASGGPMNTEAFF. The CDR3, as DNA: TGTGCCAGCGGAGGACCAATGAACACTGAAGCTTTCTTT.

The CDR3 bases are TGTGCCAGCAGCTTATCGGCAGGGATCAATCAGCCCCAGCATTTT. It is translated as CASSLSAGINQPQHF. This rearrangement joins TRBV7-8 to TRBJ1-5; tentative D call: TRBD1 (5 bases). CDR1 SGHVS and CDR2 FQNEAQ come from the germline V gene. V was trimmed by 2 bases and J by 3 bases, leaving 11 bases between them. This CDR3 has 15 amino acids.

J is TRBJ1-5 and V is TRBV15, with TRBD1 matching 9 bases. This CDR3 spans 18 amino acids. The V gene's germline CDR1 is LNHNV and CDR2 YYDKDF (reference sequence). The V and J ends lost 0 bases and 3 bases, in that order; junction bases with no gene match: 9. CDR3 amino acids: CATSRDMGGDRVNQPQHF. The CDR3 bases are TGTGCCACCAGCAGAGATATGGGCGGGGACAGGGTCAATCAGCCCCAGCATTTT.

The J gene is TRBJ1-1, the V gene TRBV6-5; D is undetermined. Between the trimmed V and J ends, which lost 2 bases and 1 base, there was a span of 11 bases. CDR1 MNHEY and CDR2 SVGAGI come from the germline V gene. The CDR3 runs 15 residues. This CDR3 reads CASSYVQRGNTEAFF. As DNA, the CDR3 is TGTGCCAGCAGTTACGTTCAGAGAGGGAACACTGAAGCTTTCTTT.

This clone was picked up a small number of times. V and J are TRBV6-5 and TRBJ1-5; D unresolved. Germline CDR1 and CDR2: MNHEY and SVGAGI. The CDR3 has 14 amino acids. Trimming took off 4 bases at V and 3 bases at J, with 10 bases between the two ends. CDR3 loop: CASSSGDDNQPQHF. Written as DNA, the CDR3 is TGTGCCAGCAGTTCCGGAGATGACAATCAGCCCCAGCATTTT.

In this sample, this clone turned up a few times. J is TRBJ1-3 and V is TRBV15; weak D call: TRBD1 (6 bases). The V gene lost 3 bases and the J gene lost 3 bases, with 6 bases spanning the gap. Per germline, CDR1 LNHNV and CDR2 YYDKDF (reference sequence). The CDR3 runs 13 residues. Here the CDR3 DNA reads TGTGCCACCAGCAGGGACAGTGGAAACACCATATATTTT. Protein: CATSRDSGNTIYF.

This clone was picked up one time. The V and J genes are TRBV11-2 and TRBJ1-2; 8 bases match TRBD1. This CDR3 is 17 amino acids long. CDR1 and CDR2 from the germline V gene are SGHAT and FQNNGV. V trimming: 0 bases; J trimming: 4 bases; junction bases outside the gene matches: 10. The CDR3 loop is CASSLDGTRGPGYGYTF. The CDR3 bases are TGTGCCAGCAGCTTAGATGGAACCAGGGGGCCAGGCTATGGCTACACCTTC.

The CDR3 sequence is CATSDYGVETQYF. CDR3 bases: TGTGCCACCAGTGATTACGGGGTTGAGACCCAGTACTTC. J is TRBJ2-5 and V is TRBV24-1; tentative D call: TRBD2 (5 bases). In germline, CDR1 is KGHDR, CDR2 SFDVKD. CDR3 length equals 13 residues. The V gene lost 2 bases and the J gene lost 5 bases, with 8 bases spanning the gap.

This clone was observed once. The rearrangement links TRBV10-3 to TRBJ2-1, with D unresolved. CDR1 and CDR2 (germline): ENHRY, SYGVKD. The CDR3 totals 12 residues. V was cut by 4 bases and J by 6 bases, with 7 bases left in between. CDR3 bases: TGTGCCATCAGTGTCGTGAGCAATGAGCAGTTCTTC. It codes for CAISVVSNEQFF.

The chain recombines TRBV7-8 with TRBJ1-5, with 9 bases identical to TRBD1. This CDR3 is 20 amino acids long. The trim removed 4 bases at V and 0 bases at J, leaving 16 bases unmatched. Germline CDR1 reads SGHVS; CDR2 reads FQNEAQ. CDR3 DNA: TGTGCCAGCAGCTCTACAACCGGGACAGGGATTTCCAATAGCAATCAGCCCCAGCATTTT. Translated: CASSSTTGTGISNSNQPQHF.

This clone showed up just a few times. The V gene is TRBV18, the J gene TRBJ1-5, with TRBD1 matching 8 bases. Looked up from germline, CDR1 is KGHSH and CDR2 is LQKENI. Germline trimming cut 2 bases from V and 5 bases from J; bases unmatched to any gene: 2. The CDR3 spans 14 residues. This CDR3 reads CASSPGQGYQPQHF. CDR3 in DNA: TGTGCCAGCTCACCAGGACAGGGCTATCAGCCCCAGCATTTT.

The chain carries TRBV10-3 and TRBJ1-5, with TRBD1 as a possible D gene (6 bases). V was pared by 7 bases and J by 1 base, with 17 bases between. The CDR3 is 16 amino acids. Germline V lookup: CDR1 ENHRY, CDR2 SYGVKD. In DNA, the CDR3 is TGTGCCATCAAGGGTACAGGGACGATCAGCAATCAGCCCCAGCATTTT. It is translated as CAIKGTGTISNQPQHF.

V is TRBV10-3 and J is TRBJ2-7; 10 nucleotides match TRBD1. The V gene end was trimmed by 5 bases and the J gene end by 6 bases; junction bases not matched to a gene: 7. CDR3 size: 14 residues. Germline loops: CDR1 ENHRY, CDR2 SYGVKD. CDR3: CAISSGTGASEQYF. The CDR3 region has the DNA TGTGCCATCAGTTCCGGGACAGGGGCCAGCGAGCAGTACTTC.

As DNA, the CDR3 is TGCGCCAGCAGCTTGGAAGGGACATTCTCGAGTTACACCGGGGAGCTGTTTTTT. It codes for CASSLEGTFSSYTGELFF. The rearrangement joins TRBV5-1 to TRBJ2-2; D is perhaps TRBD1 (6 bases). Trimming removed 0 bases at V and 3 bases at J, with 18 bases between. Germline lookup yields CDR1 SGHRS and CDR2 YFSETQ. The CDR3 totals 18 residues. Using reference TRBV5-1 and TRBJ2-2 for the parts outside the CDR3, the full variable domain is KAGVTQTPRYLIKTRGQQVTLSCSPISGHRSVSWYQQTPGQGLQFLFEYFSETQRNKGNFPGRFSGRQFSNSRSEMNVSTLELGDSALYLCASSLEGTFSSYTGELFFGEGSRLTVL.

The gene calls are TRBV5-1 and TRBJ2-1; possibly TRBD2 for D (5 bases). The CDR3 runs to 19 residues. Trimming cost V 0 bases and J 6 bases, with 25 bases left between them. The germline V gene encodes CDR1 SGHRS and CDR2 YFSETQ. CDR3 sequence: CASSLARIGLSKERNEQFF. The CDR3 DNA reads TGCGCCAGCAGCTTGGCCCGAATAGGACTTTCCAAAGAACGCAATGAGCAGTTCTTC. The full variable domain, rest sourced from reference TRBV5-1 and TRBJ2-1, is KAGVTQTPRYLIKTRGQQVTLSCSPISGHRSVSWYQQTPGQGLQFLFEYFSETQRNKGNFPGRFSGRQFSNSRSEMNVSTLELGDSALYLCASSLARIGLSKERNEQFFGPGTRLTVL.

This chain uses TRBV6-5 with TRBJ1-2, with 8 bases fitting TRBD1. After removal of 3 bases from V and 6 bases from J, the junction contained 3 bases not matched to a gene. The CDR3 is 13 amino acids. CDR1 MNHEY and CDR2 SVGAGI come from the germline V gene. CDR3 region: CASSYQGANGYTF. The CDR3 nucleotides are TGTGCCAGCAGTTATCAGGGGGCGAATGGCTACACCTTC.

This clone was observed once. V and J are TRBV19 and TRBJ2-6; D possibly corresponds to TRBD1 (6 bases). With 6 bases removed from V and 2 bases from J, the gap between germline ends came to 17 bases. This CDR3 is 17 amino acids long. Germline V CDR1 and CDR2: LNHDA, SQIVND (reference sequence). Here the CDR3 DNA reads TGTGCCAGTAGCTCTAGGGGGTTTGAGACTGGGGCCAACGTCCTGACTTTC. Its protein product is CASSSRGFETGANVLTF.

The rearrangement links TRBV18 to TRBJ2-2; D is unresolved. CDR1 is KGHSH and CDR2 is LQKENI in the germline V gene. V lost 4 bases to trimming and J lost 6 bases, with 9 bases between them. CDR3 size: 13 residues. The CDR3 DNA is TGTGCCAGCTCACTATTAAGCCCCGGGGAGCTGTTTTTT. Translation: CASSLLSPGELFF.